This T cell receptor beta chain was recovered during a study of T cell responses to AZD1222 COVID-19 vaccine. Method: immunoSEQ multiplex PCR; TCRdb's copy keeps in-frame clones and lacks some. The table has 80,000 to 90,000 clones, less than 95% seen once. V shed 3 bases and J 3 bases; nucleotides not matched to a gene: 6. The CDR3 is 15 amino acids. The V gene's germline CDR1 is SGHDT and CDR2 YYEEEE. The material sequenced was peripheral blood, taken 28 days after the second AZD1222 dose. The TCR was taken from an adult who received the AZD1222 COVID-19 vaccine. The chain has TRBV5-6 and TRBJ2-7; 10 nucleotides line up with TRBD2. Written as DNA, the CDR3 is TGTGCCAGCAGCTCTCTAGCGGGGGATTACTACGAGCAGTACTTC. Encoded protein: CASSSLAGDYYEQYF. Full variable domain (remainder filled in from reference TRBV5-6 and TRBJ2-7): DAGVTQSPTHLIKTRGQQVTLRCSPKSGHDTVSWYQQALGQGPQFIFQYYEEEERQRGNFPDRFSGHQFPNYSSELNVNALLLGDSALYLCASSSLAGDYYEQYFGPGTRLTVT.